The 20 T cell receptor beta chains below all came from one sample that was sequenced in a study of shared clonotypes between healthy human individuals. Terminally differentiated effector memory CD45RA+ cells were excluded from the naive CD8 cells, which were CD45RO-negative and positively selected for CCR7. Sequenced by immunoSEQ multiplex PCR; TCRdb stores in-frame clones only, minus some. The sample includes approximately 840,000 clones, 90% to 98% of them seen just once. Specimen: naive CD8+ T cells sorted from blood. The receptors here all came from a man aged 30 to 39 in good health.

The rearrangement links TRBV13 to TRBJ2-2; 9 bases match TRBD1. Per the germline V gene, CDR1 is PRHDT and CDR2 is FYEKMQ (reference sequence). This CDR3 contains 15 residues. V shed 4 bases and J 5 bases; nucleotides not matched to a gene: 5. DNA for the CDR3: TGTGCCAGCAGCTGGGGACAGGGCTGGACCGGGGAGCTGTTTTTT. This encodes CASSWGQGWTGELFF.

V and J are TRBV4-2 and TRBJ2-1; perhaps D is TRBD1 or TRBD2 (5 bases each). Germline CDR1 reads LGHNA; CDR2 reads YNFKEQ. V gave up 1 base and J gave up 2 bases, with 9 bases separating them. CDR3 length equals 15 residues. The DNA of the CDR3 is TGTGCCAGCAGCCAAGGTGGGACGACCTACAATGAGCAGTTCTTC. It encodes CASSQGGTTYNEQFF.

As to this clone: This sample includes further DNA sequences coding for the same CDR3. CDR3 in DNA: TGTGCCAGCAGTTCCGGGACTAGCGGGAGAGAGCAGTACTTC. It translates to CASSSGTSGREQYF. The genes are TRBV27 and TRBJ2-7, with 14 bases identical to TRBD2. The CDR3 has 14 amino acids. J lost 7 bases, V lost 4 bases, and 3 bases had no gene match. Germline V gives CDR1 MNHEY, CDR2 SMNVEV (reference sequence).

The V gene is TRBV6-5, the J gene TRBJ2-5; D may be TRBD1 (6 bases). This CDR3 has 14 residues. The ends were cut back, 10 bases at V and 0 bases at J, with 15 bases in the middle. Germline CDR1 reads MNHEY; CDR2 reads SVGAGI. CDR3 DNA: TGTGCCACCTCCTCCGGGACATACCAAGAGACCCAGTACTTC. This sequence encodes CATSSGTYQETQYF.

CDR3 coding DNA: TGCGCCAGCAGCCGCGCCATGCCTGAAACGCAGTATTTT. Its protein product is CASSRAMPETQYF. The chain joins TRBV4-1 to TRBJ2-3; D gene unclear. This CDR3 region has 13 residues. V lost 4 bases and J 9 bases, leaving 14 bases between the germline ends. In germline, CDR1 is MGHRA, CDR2 YSYEKL.

J is TRBJ2-3 and V is TRBV4-3, with D uncertain. Per the germline V gene, CDR1 is LGHNA and CDR2 is YSLEER. This CDR3 region has 14 residues. Trimming removed 0 bases from V and 6 bases from J, with 10 bases in between. The CDR3 sequence is CASSQDTGVDTQYF. For the CDR3, the DNA is TGCGCCAGCAGCCAAGATACTGGTGTGGATACGCAGTATTTT.

This rearrangement joins TRBV29-1 to TRBJ2-7, with TRBD1 as a possible D gene (5 bases). CDR1 and CDR2 from the germline V gene are SQVTM and ANQGSEA. This CDR3 region has 12 residues. The V and J ends lost 7 bases and 1 base respectively, with 11 bases between them. The CDR3 sequence is CSAVDSSYEQYF. The CDR3 DNA is TGCAGCGCAGTTGACAGTTCCTACGAGCAGTACTTC.

The V and J genes are TRBV10-1 and TRBJ2-7; D ambiguous. Germline CDR1 WNHNN, CDR2 SYGVQD (reference sequence). The CDR3 has 12 residues. V was clipped by 3 bases and J by 4 bases, with 7 bases between them. The CDR3 nucleotides read TGCGCCAGCAGTGACGACGGATACGAGCAGTACTTC. As protein: CASSDDGYEQYF.

The genes are TRBV7-9 and TRBJ2-7; D remains ambiguous. The CDR3 loop spans 12 amino acids. Germline loops: CDR1 SEHNR, CDR2 FQNEAQ (reference sequence). The ends were cut back, 2 bases at V and 3 bases at J, with 5 bases in the middle. The CDR3 sequence: CASSLSHYEQYF. The CDR3 nucleotides are TGTGCCAGCAGCTTAAGCCACTACGAGCAGTACTTC.

V usage is TRBV5-1 and J usage is TRBJ1-1; the D gene is possibly TRBD1 (6 bases). CDR1 is SGHRS, CDR2 YFSETQ, per germline. Trimming left V 1 base short and J 5 bases short, with 12 bases between. The CDR3 totals 14 residues. CDR3 in DNA: TGCGCCAGCAGCTTGAGACAGGTGGGAACTGAAGCTTTCTTT. Translated, it gives CASSLRQVGTEAFF.

V and J are TRBV30 and TRBJ2-5, with 8 positions matching TRBD2. Germline assignment: CDR1 GTSNPN and CDR2 SVGIG (reference sequence). The CDR3 sequence is 13 residues long. Unmatched junction bases numbered 5, after V lost 3 bases and J lost 5 bases. CDR3 loop: CAWSGLASETQYF. The CDR3 nucleotides are TGTGCCTGGAGCGGACTAGCCAGCGAGACCCAGTACTTC.

This clone was seen once. The V and J genes are TRBV19 and TRBJ2-7, with D hard to call. This CDR3 has 13 residues. The germline gives CDR1 LNHDA, CDR2 SQIVND (reference sequence). Trimming stripped 5 bases from V and 1 base from J, with 9 bases between. CDR3 sequence (DNA): TGTGCCAGTAGTCCCGTCATGTCCTACGAGCAGTACTTC. This encodes CASSPVMSYEQYF.

This rearrangement joins TRBV11-2 to TRBJ2-7; no clear D. Trimming pared 4 bases from V and 2 bases from J, leaving 9 bases between. Germline CDR1 is SGHAT and CDR2 is FQNNGV. The CDR3 contains 13 residues. The CDR3 sequence: CASSYTFTYEQYF. CDR3 nucleotide sequence: TGTGCCAGCAGCTACACCTTTACCTACGAGCAGTACTTC.

This sequence joins TRBV5-5 and TRBJ2-7; D gene unclear. The V end was cut by 0 bases, the J end by 6 bases, with 10 bases between. This CDR3 contains 13 residues. Germline V gene lookup returns CDR1 SGHKS and CDR2 YYEKEE (reference sequence). The CDR3 DNA sequence: TGTGCCAGCAGCTTGGGCGGCACCACCGAGCAGTACTTC. Its translation: CASSLGGTTEQYF.

In nucleotides, the CDR3 is TGTGCCAGCAGCCCAAACCTGAGCGGGAGGGCCTCCGAGCAGTACTTC. As protein: CASSPNLSGRASEQYF. V is TRBV13 and J is TRBJ2-7; TRBD2 matches 10 bases. This CDR3 comprises 16 residues. The ends lost 5 bases at V and 6 bases at J; junction bases unmatched: 13. CDR1 and CDR2 (germline): PRHDT, FYEKMQ (reference sequence).

This clone appeared a single time. The chain is built from TRBV4-1 and TRBJ2-3; D ambiguous. Germline-derived CDR1 and CDR2 are MGHRA and YSYEKL. Trimming stripped 2 bases from V and 4 bases from J, with 10 bases between. The CDR3 runs to 14 residues. This CDR3 reads CASSQPDPADTQYF. The CDR3 nucleotides are TGCGCCAGCAGCCAACCGGACCCCGCAGATACGCAGTATTTT.

The chain links TRBV10-3 to TRBJ2-3; the match to TRBD1 covers 7 bases. The ends lost 8 bases at V and 2 bases at J; junction bases unmatched: 10. This CDR3 spans 15 amino acids. Germline loops: CDR1 ENHRY, CDR2 SYGVKD. The CDR3 sequence: CAIDSGQGVTDTQYF. The CDR3 DNA reads TGTGCCATCGATTCGGGGCAGGGGGTCACAGATACGCAGTATTTT.

A single count supports this clone. V usage is TRBV27 and J usage is TRBJ2-7; TRBD2 matches 7 bases. The V gene end was trimmed by 2 bases and the J gene end by 2 bases; junction bases not matched to a gene: 3. Germline values: CDR1 MNHEY, CDR2 SMNVEV (reference sequence). The CDR3 extends over 14 amino acids. In DNA form, the CDR3 reads TGTGCCAGCAGTTTAATAGCGGGTACCTACGAGCAGTACTTC. The encoded protein is CASSLIAGTYEQYF.

V gene TRBV28 combines with J gene TRBJ2-3; TRBD2 matches 10 bases. The CDR3 length is 16 residues. Germline lookup yields CDR1 MDHEN and CDR2 SYDVKM. J was trimmed by 6 bases and V by 4 bases; bases with no gene match: 10. The CDR3 DNA is TGTGCCAGCAGTTCACTTCTAGCGGGAGTCCTCGATACGCAGTATTTT. Translated: CASSSLLAGVLDTQYF.

V and J are TRBV7-9 and TRBJ2-5, with TRBD1 matching over 7 bases. Germline assignment: CDR1 SEHNR and CDR2 FQNEAQ (reference sequence). The CDR3 runs to 14 residues. DNA for the CDR3: TGTGCAATCCAGAGGGACAGAGCCCAAGAGACCCAGTACTTC. This gives the protein CAIQRDRAQETQYF.